The 24 T cell receptor beta chains reported below all come from one sample, sequenced in a study of blood T cell repertoires in COVID-19. The repertoire was sequenced with immunoSEQ multiplex PCR; TCRdb's copy has only in-frame clones and lacks some. This table holds 200,000 to 250,000 clones, roughly 90% found once. The sample was PBMCs or T cells enriched from blood (not recorded which). The source of these receptors is a woman aged 40 to 50 with acute COVID-19.

The V call is TRBV5-8, the J call TRBJ1-5; D gene unclear. Germline CDR1 and CDR2: SGHTS and YDEGEE. The CDR3 is 10 residues long. Trimming shortened V by 2 bases and J by 12 bases, and 6 bases separated the two germline ends. CDR3 coding DNA: TGTGCCAGCAGCTTCACGGTCCAGCATTTT. Translated, it gives CASSFTVQHF.

This rearrangement joins TRBV2 to TRBJ1-1; D might be TRBD1 (6 bases). Germline V gene data show CDR1 as SNHLY and CDR2 as FYNNEI. The V gene lost 10 bases and the J gene lost 2 bases, with 23 bases spanning the gap. There are 16 residues in the CDR3. The CDR3 sequence is CANTVVGGHDNTEAFF. In nucleotides, the CDR3 is TGTGCCAACACCGTGGTGGGGGGGCACGATAACACTGAAGCTTTCTTT.

CDR3 amino acids: CASSPAGGLTDTQYF. CDR3 in DNA: TGTGCCAGCAGCCCGGCGGGGGGGCTAACAGATACGCAGTATTTT. The chain carries TRBV7-3 and TRBJ2-3; 9 bases line up with TRBD2. Germline loops: CDR1 SGHTA, CDR2 FQGTGA. CDR3 length equals 15 residues. Trimming cost V 5 bases and J 3 bases; bases outside gene matches: 6.

The chain is built from TRBV10-1 and TRBJ2-1; TRBD2 aligns across 9 bases. The J segment lost 7 bases and the V segment lost 3 bases, leaving 16 bases of the junction unmatched. Germline values: CDR1 WNHNN, CDR2 SYGVQD (reference sequence). The length of the CDR3 is 18 residues. CDR3 nucleotide sequence: TGCGCCAGCAGTGAAAGCAGCGATGCGGCGGGGGGGCCGAATGAGCAGTTCTTC. This gives the protein CASSESSDAAGGPNEQFF.

The chain links TRBV7-2 to TRBJ1-2; 8 nucleotides align to TRBD1. This CDR3 spans 14 amino acids. V lost 6 bases and J lost 1; bases outside the gene matches: 4. Germline-derived CDR1 and CDR2 are SGHTA and FQGNSA. The CDR3 bases are TGTGCCAGCAGTCGCGACAGGGGTAACTATGGCTACACCTTC. It specifies CASSRDRGNYGYTF. Combining the CDR3 with reference TRBV7-2 and TRBJ1-2 gives the whole variable domain GAGVSQSPSNKVTEKGKDVELRCDPISGHTALYWYRQSLGQGLEFLIYFQGNSAPDKSGLPSDRFSAERTGGSVSTLTIQRTQQEDSAVYLCASSRDRGNYGYTFGSGTRLTVV.

This clone has a single count. The V gene is TRBV5-1, the J gene TRBJ2-1, with D hard to call. Germline-derived CDR1 and CDR2 are SGHRS and YFSETQ. This CDR3 spans 12 amino acids. V shed 4 bases and J shed 7 bases, with 9 bases lying between them. The CDR3: CASSQLRNEQFF. The CDR3 DNA reads TGCGCCAGCAGCCAACTCCGTAATGAGCAGTTCTTC.

The chain links TRBV7-2 to TRBJ1-6; 8 positions match TRBD1. The CDR3 contains 15 residues. CDR1 is SGHTA and CDR2 is FQGNSA in the germline V gene. V gave up 5 bases and J gave up 6 bases; unmatched junction bases: 6. The CDR3 DNA is TGTGCCAGCAGCATCCGACAGGGGTTTAATTCACCCCTCCACTTT. Encoded protein: CASSIRQGFNSPLHF.

The rearrangement links TRBV2 to TRBJ2-1, with 8 bases identical to TRBD2. CDR1 SNHLY and CDR2 FYNNEI come from the germline V gene. Germline trimming cut 8 bases from V and 6 bases from J; bases unmatched to any gene: 15. CDR3 length: 16 residues. The CDR3 is CASHPGGQGNSNEQFF. CDR3 nucleotide sequence: TGTGCCAGCCACCCGGGAGGGCAGGGGAATAGCAATGAGCAGTTCTTC. The whole variable domain, remainder taken from reference TRBV2 and TRBJ2-1, is EPEVTQTPSHQVTQMGQEVILRCVPISNHLYFYWYRQILGQKVEFLVSFYNNEISEKSEIFDDQFSVERPDGSNFTLKIRSTKLEDSAMYFCASHPGGQGNSNEQFFGPGTRLTVL.

This sequence joins TRBV15 and TRBJ1-6; D gene uncertain. Per the germline V gene, CDR1 is LNHNV and CDR2 is YYDKDF (reference sequence). This CDR3 comprises 16 residues. V dropped 0 bases and J dropped 7 bases, with 13 bases sitting between them. Here the CDR3 DNA reads TGTGCCACCAGCAGAGATTTTGGTCAGGCGAATTCACCCCTCCACTTT. It specifies CATSRDFGQANSPLHF.

As regards this clone: Germline is not matched at one junction end, which may reflect a read error. The chain has TRBV4-3 and TRBJ2-5; weak D call: TRBD1 (5 bases). Per the germline V gene, CDR1 is LGHNA and CDR2 is YSLEER. The CDR3 consists of 12 residues. This chain's CDR3 is CASSQGPGSKNF. The CDR3 DNA reads TGCGCCAGCAGCCAGGGGCCGGGCTCCAAGAACTTC.

The chain links TRBV5-1 to TRBJ1-1; 9 nucleotides line up with TRBD1. This CDR3 comprises 19 residues. V was clipped by 4 bases and J by 0 bases; unmatched bases: 16. Germline V gives CDR1 SGHRS, CDR2 YFSETQ. In DNA, the CDR3 is TGCGCCAGCAGCCCGAGGCTCACCGGGACAGGGACCATGAACACTGAAGCTTTCTTT. Translation: CASSPRLTGTGTMNTEAFF.

This chain connects TRBV12-3 or TRBV12-4 to TRBJ1-1; possible D gene TRBD1, 6 bases. The ends were cut back, 6 bases at V and 11 bases at J, with 13 bases in the middle. The CDR3 is 11 residues long. CDR3: CASSLTGTAFF. CDR3 sequence (DNA): TGTGCCAGCAGCTTGACAGGAACCGCTTTCTTT.

The rearrangement joins TRBV3-1 (or the pseudogene TRBV3-2) to TRBJ2-7; a weak D match, TRBD2 (5 bases). V was trimmed by 3 bases and J by 2 bases, leaving 14 bases between them. Per the germline V gene, CDR1 is LGHDT and CDR2 is YNNKEL (reference sequence). The CDR3 runs 15 residues. CDR3 sequence reads: CASSHTSRGPYEQYF. The CDR3 DNA sequence: TGTGCCAGCAGCCATACGTCTAGAGGGCCCTACGAGCAGTACTTC.

The rearrangement uses TRBV28 and TRBJ1-1; 7 positions match TRBD1. This CDR3 contains 16 residues. Per germline, CDR1 MDHEN and CDR2 SYDVKM. Germline trimming cut 3 bases from V and 0 bases from J; bases unmatched to any gene: 7. The CDR3 protein is CASSFRGKNMNTEAFF. The CDR3 DNA reads as TGTGCCAGCAGTTTCAGGGGGAAAAACATGAACACTGAAGCTTTCTTT.

The CDR3 protein is CASSLYGTRETQYF. CDR3 sequence (DNA): TGCGCCAGCAGCTTGTATGGGACTCGGGAGACCCAGTACTTC. The rearrangement joins TRBV5-1 to TRBJ2-5; D is perhaps TRBD2 (6 bases). Germline loops: CDR1 SGHRS, CDR2 YFSETQ. Trimming took 1 base from V and 5 from J, leaving 12 bases between them. This CDR3 has 14 residues.

The chain uses TRBV19 and TRBJ2-6; 9 positions match TRBD1. The J segment lost 0 bases and the V segment lost 5 bases, leaving 14 bases of the junction unmatched. This CDR3 spans 20 amino acids. CDR1 and CDR2 from the germline V gene are LNHDA and SQIVND (reference sequence). CDR3 bases: TGTGCCAGTAGTCTCTCGTCCGGGACAGGGATCTTCTCTGGGGCCAACGTCCTGACTTTC. Its translation: CASSLSSGTGIFSGANVLTF.

CDR3 nucleotide sequence: TGCGCCAGCAGCCAAACTCAGGGGTTGGGTGGCTACACCTTC. Its protein is CASSQTQGLGGYTF. This chain links TRBV4-1 with TRBJ1-2, with TRBD1 as a possible D gene (6 bases). V lost 2 bases and J 7 bases, leaving 14 bases between the germline ends. Germline-derived CDR1 and CDR2 are MGHRA and YSYEKL. There are 14 residues in the CDR3.

The chain carries TRBV24-1 and TRBJ2-1; D gene uncertain. The CDR3 covers 13 residues. V lost 3 bases and J 9 bases, leaving 11 bases between the germline ends. The germline V gene encodes CDR1 KGHDR and CDR2 SFDVKD. CDR3 sequence: CATSDPNSSEQFF. CDR3 DNA: TGTGCCACCAGTGATCCGAATTCCAGTGAGCAGTTCTTC.

The chain recombines TRBV11-2 with TRBJ2-5, with D perhaps matching TRBD2 (5 bases). In germline, CDR1 is SGHAT, CDR2 FQNNGV. Trimming stripped 0 bases from V and 5 bases from J, with 10 bases between. The CDR3 contains 14 residues. CDR3 protein: CASSLEGSPETQYF. The DNA of the CDR3 is TGTGCCAGCAGCTTAGAGGGGAGCCCGGAGACCCAGTACTTC.

This clone is a singleton in its sample. This chain uses TRBV11-2 with TRBJ2-1, with D tentatively TRBD2 (6 bases). V was cut by 1 base and J by 7 bases, with 17 bases left in between. Germline CDR1 reads SGHAT; CDR2 reads FQNNGV. The CDR3 loop spans 16 amino acids. The CDR3 DNA follows: TGTGCCAGCAGCTTAGTCGGGGCAGCGGGTAGGAATGAGCAGTTCTTC. This translates into CASSLVGAAGRNEQFF.

This sequence joins TRBV6-5 and TRBJ2-7; tentative D call: TRBD2 (6 bases). CDR1 and CDR2 (germline): MNHEY, SVGAGI. This CDR3 has 13 residues. V dropped 6 bases and J dropped 0 bases, with 9 bases sitting between them. As DNA, the CDR3 is TGTGCCAGCAGAACCGGGGGCTCCTACGAGCAGTACTTC. Residues: CASRTGGSYEQYF.

In this sample, this clone turned up many times. The rearrangement links TRBV7-9 to TRBJ1-3, with 10 bases aligning to TRBD1. Germline CDR1 is SEHNR and CDR2 is FQNEAQ (reference sequence). V trimming: 5 bases; J trimming: 1 base; junction bases outside the gene matches: 5. The length of the CDR3 is 16 residues. CDR3 coding DNA: TGTGCCAGCAGCCCAAAGGACAGGGGGTCTGGAAACACCATATATTTT. Translated: CASSPKDRGSGNTIYF.

The chain couples TRBV6-2 or TRBV6-3 to TRBJ1-2; D remains unclear. This CDR3 has 13 amino acids. V lost 6 bases, J lost 6 bases, and 14 bases lay in between. Per germline, CDR1 MNHEY and CDR2 SVGEGT. This chain's CDR3 is CASSRTEADGYTF. The CDR3 DNA reads as TGTGCCAGCAGCCGAACCGAAGCGGATGGCTACACCTTC.

V is TRBV10-3 and J is TRBJ1-4, with TRBD1 matching over 7 bases. The trim removed 2 bases at V and 4 bases at J, leaving 1 base unmatched. Germline loops: CDR1 ENHRY, CDR2 SYGVKD. CDR3 length: 14 amino acids. The CDR3 here is CAISEAGGNEKLFF. The CDR3 DNA sequence: TGTGCCATCAGTGAGGCAGGGGGTAATGAAAAACTGTTTTTT.